These 5 T cell receptor beta chains were sequenced from one sample in a study of T cells after yellow fever vaccination (dated by TCRdb to about 2019). Libraries were prepared through 5' RACE. Sequencing was performed on an Illumina NovaSeq 6000. The raw public reads went through TCRdb reprocessing: fastp at Q25, MiXCR clone calling, in-frame beta chains kept. Identical CDR3 protein sequences are pooled into one entry, listed with their most common genes and DNA. This sample gives about 320,000 distinct CDR3 sequences in total; around 13% of them show up just once. 2.5% to 4% of the sample is in the top ten clones. The treatment or condition label here, explained by the study, means: live attenuated yellow fever vaccine strain. Sample: CD4+ T cells sorted from PBMCs, taken 15 days after the yellow fever booster vaccination. These receptors were collected from a man younger than 35 who received the YFV17D yellow fever vaccine.

This clonotype has just a few counts. The gene calls are TRBV28 and TRBJ1-2; D is unclear. Germline CDR1 reads MDHEN; CDR2 reads SYDVKM. Trimming took off 6 bases at V and 5 bases at J, with 13 bases between the two ends. The CDR3 is made up of 13 amino acids. CDR3 in DNA: TGTGCCAGCAGACCCTCGGCAGAGTATGGCTACACCTTC. Protein sequence: CASRPSAEYGYTF.

This clonotype was observed a handful of times. The rearrangement uses TRBV28 and TRBJ1-2; D is perhaps TRBD1 (5 bases). The CDR3 runs to 15 residues. Germline CDR1 reads MDHEN; CDR2 reads SYDVKM. Trimming took 3 bases from V and 4 from J, leaving 15 bases between them. The CDR3 protein is CASSFGQGDIYGYTF. CDR3 nucleotides: TGTGCCAGCAGTTTCGGGCAGGGTGACATCTATGGCTACACCTTC.

This clonotype was picked up a small number of times. The chain is built from TRBV20-1 and TRBJ1-2; D is possibly TRBD1 (6 bases). The germline V gene encodes CDR1 DFQATT and CDR2 SNEGSKA (reference sequence). Trimming shortened V by 6 bases and J by 5 bases, and 19 bases separated the two germline ends. The CDR3 is 14 residues long. The CDR3 sequence: CSAGGDGRSYGYTF. The CDR3 bases are TGCAGTGCGGGGGGCGACGGACGATCTTATGGCTACACCTTC.

V gene TRBV21-1 combines with J gene TRBJ2-4; the D call of TRBD1 is as the table states it, not checked on the DNA. TRBV21-1 counts as a pseudogene. The CDR3 contains 15 residues. For the CDR3, the DNA is TGTGCCAGCACCACACCCCCTGGACGGAAAAACATTCAGTACTTC. Its protein is CASTTPPGRKNIQYF.

This clonotype occurred a few times. The chain combines TRBV7-2 with TRBJ2-3, with 14 bases identical to TRBD2. CDR3 length equals 15 residues. CDR1 and CDR2 (germline): SGHTA, FQGNSA. V shed 6 bases, J shed 6 bases, and the junction held 5 bases outside the gene matches. The chain's CDR3 is CASSRRTSGGDTQYF. Written as DNA, the CDR3 is TGTGCCAGCAGTCGTCGGACTAGCGGGGGGGATACGCAGTATTTT.